This T cell receptor (beta chain) was sequenced for a study of T cell responses to AZD1222 COVID-19 vaccine. The sample holds one count of this clone. Some clones are missing from TCRdb's copy, which holds only in-frame ones; the method was immunoSEQ multiplex PCR. The sample yields about 130,000 clones, about 90% seen once. Trimming took 1 base from V and 4 from J; bases not matched to a gene: 13. The germline V gene has CDR1 SGHRS and CDR2 YFSETQ. The CDR3 consists of 19 residues. This sequence originates from an adult in good health. The source was peripheral blood, collected on day 0 of AZD1222 vaccination. The rearrangement uses TRBV5-1 and TRBJ2-1; 11 positions match TRBD2. The CDR3 sequence is CASSLRLAGGSLKYNEQFF. DNA of the CDR3: TGCGCCAGCAGCTTGCGTCTAGCGGGAGGATCGCTTAAGTACAATGAGCAGTTCTTC.